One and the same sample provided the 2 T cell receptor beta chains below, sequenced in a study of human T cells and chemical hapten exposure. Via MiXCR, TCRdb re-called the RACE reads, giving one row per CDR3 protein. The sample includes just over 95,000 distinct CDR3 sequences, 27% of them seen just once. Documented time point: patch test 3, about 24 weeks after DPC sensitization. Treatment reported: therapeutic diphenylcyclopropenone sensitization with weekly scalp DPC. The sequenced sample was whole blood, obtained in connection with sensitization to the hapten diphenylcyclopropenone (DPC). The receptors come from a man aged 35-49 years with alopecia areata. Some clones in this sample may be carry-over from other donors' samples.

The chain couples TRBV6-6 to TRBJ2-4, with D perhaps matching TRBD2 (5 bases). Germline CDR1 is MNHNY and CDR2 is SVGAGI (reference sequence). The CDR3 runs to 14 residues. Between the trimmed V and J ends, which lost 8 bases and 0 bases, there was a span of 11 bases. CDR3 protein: CASQNGLAKNIQYF. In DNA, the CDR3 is TGTGCCAGCCAGAATGGACTAGCCAAAAACATTCAGTACTTC.

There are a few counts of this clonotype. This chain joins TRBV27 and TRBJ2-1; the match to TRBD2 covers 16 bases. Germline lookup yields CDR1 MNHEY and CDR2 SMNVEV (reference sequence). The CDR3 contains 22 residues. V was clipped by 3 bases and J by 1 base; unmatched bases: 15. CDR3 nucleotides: TGTGCCAGCAGTTTCGGGGGACTAGCGGGAGGGTCCTGGGGATTGTCCTACAATGAGCAGTTCTTC. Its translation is CASSFGGLAGGSWGLSYNEQFF.